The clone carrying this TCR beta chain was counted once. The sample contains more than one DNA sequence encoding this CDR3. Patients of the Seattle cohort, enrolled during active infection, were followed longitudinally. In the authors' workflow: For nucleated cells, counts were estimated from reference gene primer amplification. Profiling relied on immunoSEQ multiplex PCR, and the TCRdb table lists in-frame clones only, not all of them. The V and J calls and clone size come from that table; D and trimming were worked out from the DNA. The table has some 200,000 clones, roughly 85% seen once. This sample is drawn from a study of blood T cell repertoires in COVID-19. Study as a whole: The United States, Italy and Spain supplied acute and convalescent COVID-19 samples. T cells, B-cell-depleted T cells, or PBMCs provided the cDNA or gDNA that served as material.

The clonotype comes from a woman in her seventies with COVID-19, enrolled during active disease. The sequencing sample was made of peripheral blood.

Here the CDR3 reads CASSQGGAGTEAFF. The CDR3 DNA reads TGCGCCAGCAGCCAAGGGGGCGCCGGGACTGAAGCTTTCTTT. The rearrangement links TRBV4-1 to TRBJ1-1; tentatively, D is TRBD1 (5 bases). CDR3 length equals 14 residues. The V gene lost 1 base and the J gene lost 5 bases, with 11 bases spanning the gap. Per germline, CDR1 MGHRA and CDR2 YSYEKL.